This T cell receptor beta chain was sequenced for a study of blood T cell repertoires in COVID-19 (dated by TCRdb to 2019 to 2021). About the study as a whole: Samples covering the acute and convalescent phases of COVID-19 were provided by collaborators in the United States, Italy and Spain. The prospective study material was composed of cDNA or gDNA derived from T cells, B-cell-depleted T cells, or PBMCs. Deeply sampled blood TCRbeta repertoires from subjects exposed to, actively infected with, or recovered from COVID-19 were included in the dataset. The repertoires were released in a freely available public database intended as a resource for research on the immune response to SARS-CoV-2. The samples were drawn from two sources: the first 160 participants of the ongoing ImmuneRACE study, and 950 to 1,500 subjects contributed by 6 global collaborators. The sample metadata nearly always contained a de-identified subject ID, COVID-19 status, age in years and sex. Where HLA class I and class II types were available, the types were taken from metadata supplied by the sample provider, not from assay-based typing. Study-level results and caveats: The amount of clinical and demographic metadata varied by source and participant and was provided uncurated.

As concerns this clone: What this receptor recognizes is not known. No much larger clone is present one base from it, and per-base qualities are unavailable.

CDR1 and CDR2, looked up from the germline V gene, are SGHTA and FQGTGA. Counted from cysteine to phenylalanine, this CDR3 has 13 amino acids. Only the CDR3 DNA stays, 39 bases, in frame from base 1. Germline trimming amounts to 3 bases on V and 5 bases on J, with 3 as the count of junction bases outside the gene matches. TCRbeta CDR3 regions were amplified from genomic DNA using the immunoSEQ Assay, a bias-controlled multiplex PCR. Processing in the source paper ran as follows. Within the assay, amplification of reference gene primers was used to estimate how many nucleated cells each sample contained. To quantify the absolute abundance of each unique TCRbeta CDR3 rearrangement, sequence reads were collapsed and filtered. For each sample, productive Simpson clonality was calculated as the square root of Simpson's diversity index across productive rearrangements. TCRdb retrieved this table from immuneACCESS and kept in-frame rearrangements only. Not all clones are present; in checked studies, unresolved V genes account for under half, and no reason is known for the remainder. That table gives V, J and clone size, and the DNA gave D and trimming. This sample gives under 350,000 clones in total; 90% of them show up just once. Approximately 2.5% of the sample rests with the top ten.

In the prospective study, participants were about 18 to 100 years old, resided in about two dozen geographic areas of the United States, and were enrolled through a virtual design. In the prospective study, participants were assigned to cohorts based on the clinical history participants reported in a screening survey and a study questionnaire. Recovered participants in ImmuneRACE Cohort 3 were defined by two consecutive negative NP/OP PCR tests, clearance by a healthcare professional, or resolution of symptoms. Mobile phlebotomists in the prospective study collected whole blood, serum and a nasopharyngeal or oropharyngeal swab from every participant. Prospective study participants could optionally give additional blood draws and questionnaires over an approximately two-month period. Blood samples from the prospective study were shipped frozen or at room temperature prior to DNA extraction.

This TCR came from a man in his 60s who had recovered from COVID-19. The receptor chain draws on TRBV7-3 and TRBJ2-7; 8 bases in the junction line up with TRBD1. Sequencing used PBMCs or T cells enriched from blood (not recorded which). The CDR3 region has the sequence CASSLTGVNEQYF. The DNA sequence is given as TGTGCCAGCAGCTTGACAGGGGTGAACGAGCAGTACTTC.